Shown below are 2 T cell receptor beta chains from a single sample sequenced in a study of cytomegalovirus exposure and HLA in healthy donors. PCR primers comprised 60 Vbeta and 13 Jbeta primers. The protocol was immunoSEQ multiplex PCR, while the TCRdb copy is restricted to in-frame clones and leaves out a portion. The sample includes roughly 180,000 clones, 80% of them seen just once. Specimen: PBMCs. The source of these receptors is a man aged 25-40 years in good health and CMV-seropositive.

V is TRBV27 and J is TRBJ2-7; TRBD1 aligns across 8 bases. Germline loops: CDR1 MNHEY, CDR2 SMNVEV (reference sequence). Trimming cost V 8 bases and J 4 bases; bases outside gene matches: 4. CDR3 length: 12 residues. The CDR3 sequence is CASGRGRYEQYF. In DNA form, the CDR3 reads TGTGCCAGCGGCAGGGGGCGTTACGAGCAGTACTTC.

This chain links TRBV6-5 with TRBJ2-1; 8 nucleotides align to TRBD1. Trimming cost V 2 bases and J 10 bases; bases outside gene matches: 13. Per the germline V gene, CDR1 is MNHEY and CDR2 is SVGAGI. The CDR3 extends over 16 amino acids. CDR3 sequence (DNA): TGTGCCAGCAGTTACCCCGGACAGGGTAGACTTGGCGAGCAGTTCTTC. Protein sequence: CASSYPGQGRLGEQFF.